The 28 T cell receptor beta chains below were found in one sample sequenced in a study of OX40 agonist ivuxolimab in advanced cancers. Profiled with immunoSEQ multiplex PCR; TCRdb holds only in-frame clones, not every one. The top ten clones hold just over 35% of a sample with about 14,000 clones, 60% to 85% of them seen once. The material was CD4+ or CD8+ T cells sorted from blood, obtained in a trial of the OX40 agonist ivuxolimab. All receptors come from an adult with an advanced solid tumor such as melanoma, head and neck, liver or kidney cancer.

V gene TRBV4-3 combines with J gene TRBJ2-1; 10 nucleotides agree with TRBD2. CDR3 length: 13 amino acids. Unmatched junction bases numbered 11, after V lost 11 bases and J lost 10 bases. CDR1 is LGHNA and CDR2 is YSLEER in the germline V gene. CDR3 in amino acids: CACSGGTATEQFF. The CDR3 region has the DNA TGCGCCTGTAGCGGGGGGACAGCCACGGAGCAGTTCTTC.

By share of the sample, this clone is medium-sized. The chain links TRBV7-6 to TRBJ1-6; D remains ambiguous. Trimming took 1 base from V and 6 from J, leaving 16 bases between them. The CDR3 runs 17 residues. The germline V gene has CDR1 SGHVS and CDR2 FNYEAQ. In nucleotides, the CDR3 is TGTGCCAGCAGCTTAGGGACGCCCGGTGGGTTTAATTCACCCCTCCACTTT. Protein: CASSLGTPGGFNSPLHF.

Comments on this clone: Mismatch with germline at one junction end may stem from a read error. The chain joins TRBV19 to TRBJ2-7; 10 bases map to TRBD1. Per germline, CDR1 LNHDA and CDR2 SQIVND (reference sequence). The CDR3 runs 14 residues. The CDR3 is CVSSDGTGAYEQYF. The CDR3 nucleotides read TGTGTCAGTAGTGACGGGACAGGGGCCTACGAGCAGTACTTC.

This chain joins TRBV5-6 and TRBJ2-5, with 12 bases fitting TRBD2. Germline CDR1 and CDR2: SGHDT and YYEEEE. Trimming removed 3 bases from V and 2 bases from J; junction bases left unmatched: 8. The CDR3 totals 17 residues. CDR3 in DNA: TGTGCCAGCAGCTCTGGACTAGCGGGAAGACAGCAAGAGACCCAGTACTTC. Encoded protein: CASSSGLAGRQQETQYF.

The gene calls are TRBV5-4 and TRBJ2-3, with D possibly matching TRBD2 (6 bases). The CDR3 runs 13 residues. Germline values: CDR1 SGHNT, CDR2 YYREEE (reference sequence). V was pared by 4 bases and J by 0 bases, with 6 bases between. This CDR3 is CASSGTSTDTQYF. The CDR3 bases are TGTGCCAGCAGCGGGACTAGCACAGATACGCAGTATTTT.

The gene calls are TRBV10-2 and TRBJ2-5; perhaps D is TRBD1 or TRBD2 (5 bases each). The CDR3 is 13 residues long. From germline, CDR1 is WSHSY and CDR2 SAAADI. V was trimmed by 3 bases and J by 4 bases, leaving 9 bases between them. CDR3: CASSETGPETQYF. Written as DNA, the CDR3 is TGCGCCAGCAGTGAAACGGGGCCAGAGACCCAGTACTTC.

This clone was counted once. The V call is TRBV27, the J call TRBJ2-7, with 8 bases identical to TRBD2. Germline CDR1 reads MNHEY; CDR2 reads SMNVEV (reference sequence). This CDR3 has 14 amino acids. Trimming took 4 bases from V and 7 from J; bases not matched to a gene: 9. CDR3 coding DNA: TGTGCCAGCAGTTCAAGACTAGCGATGGATGAGCAGTACTTC. As protein: CASSSRLAMDEQYF.

J is TRBJ2-7 and V is TRBV10-2; D not resolved. The CDR3 totals 14 residues. The V and J ends lost 0 bases and 4 bases respectively, with 10 bases between them. Germline assignment: CDR1 WSHSY and CDR2 SAAADI. CDR3 loop: CASSESGGIYEQYF. CDR3 in DNA: TGCGCCAGCAGTGAGTCGGGCGGCATTTACGAGCAGTACTTC.

This chain connects TRBV10-2 to TRBJ1-1; D is unresolved. CDR1 and CDR2 (germline): WSHSY, SAAADI. Between the trimmed V and J ends, which lost 8 bases and 1 base, there was a span of 8 bases. The CDR3 is made up of 12 amino acids. DNA for the CDR3: TGCGCCAGCGGAGGACCGAACACTGAAGCTTTCTTT. This encodes CASGGPNTEAFF.

The chain couples TRBV23-1 to TRBJ2-3; TRBD2 matches 9 bases. TRBV23-1 is an ORF; its function is uncertain. The V gene end was trimmed by 1 base and the J gene end by 0 bases; junction bases not matched to a gene: 2. The CDR3 consists of 16 residues. This CDR3 reads CASSQLAGASTDTQYF. The DNA for the CDR3 is TGCGCCAGCAGTCAATTAGCGGGAGCGAGCACAGATACGCAGTATTTT.

The V gene is TRBV4-1, the J gene TRBJ2-7; 8 bases are a match to TRBD2. This CDR3 region has 15 residues. Trimming took 3 bases from V and 5 from J; bases not matched to a gene: 9. Germline V lookup: CDR1 MGHRA, CDR2 YSYEKL. Here the CDR3 DNA reads TGCGCCAGCAGCCATCCGGGAGGGTTCTTGGACGAGCAGTACTTC. Amino acid sequence: CASSHPGGFLDEQYF.

The genes are TRBV27 and TRBJ2-3, with D maybe TRBD2 (5 bases). This CDR3 contains 17 residues. Trimming took off 2 bases at V and 4 bases at J, with 19 bases between the two ends. Germline V gene sequence: CDR1 MNHEY, CDR2 SMNVEV (reference sequence). The CDR3 DNA follows: TGTGCCAGCAGTTTAGGTCCCGGTACTAGTCTCGCAGATACGCAGTATTTT. This sequence encodes CASSLGPGTSLADTQYF.

This sequence joins TRBV15 and TRBJ1-4; D ambiguous. The V end was cut by 1 base, the J end by 5 bases, with 11 bases between. The length of the CDR3 is 15 residues. Germline V gene lookup returns CDR1 LNHNV and CDR2 YYDKDF (reference sequence). CDR3 nucleotides: TGTGCCACCAGCAGAGTGGTCGGACCCAATGAAAAACTGTTTTTT. Translation: CATSRVVGPNEKLFF.

The rearrangement uses TRBV28 and TRBJ2-7; D may be TRBD1 (5 bases). The CDR3 loop spans 13 amino acids. Trimming stripped 3 bases from V and 4 bases from J, with 10 bases between. CDR1 is MDHEN, CDR2 SYDVKM, per germline. The CDR3 here is CASSLPGWYEQYF. The CDR3 nucleotides read TGTGCCAGCAGTTTGCCAGGGTGGTACGAGCAGTACTTC. Full variable domain (missing parts from reference TRBV28 and TRBJ2-7): DVKVTQSSRYLVKRTGEKVFLECVQDMDHENMFWYRQDPGLGLRLIYFSYDVKMKEKGDIPEGYSVSREKKERFSLILESASTNQTSMYLCASSLPGWYEQYFGPGTRLTVT.

The table lists this clone with a few counts. The J gene is TRBJ2-1, the V gene TRBV7-9; the match to TRBD2 covers 13 bases. The CDR3 runs 16 residues. Trimming removed 5 bases from V and 8 bases from J; junction bases left unmatched: 9. Looked up from germline, CDR1 is SEHNR and CDR2 is FQNEAQ (reference sequence). The CDR3 DNA sequence: TGTGCCAGCAGCCCCCGGACTAGCGGGAGTGGCGATGAGCAGTTCTTC. Its translation is CASSPRTSGSGDEQFF.

The rearrangement links TRBV14 to TRBJ1-2; D remains ambiguous. The V end was cut by 4 bases, the J end by 2 bases, with 5 bases between. Germline CDR1 SGHDN, CDR2 FVKESK. The CDR3 length is 12 residues. This CDR3 is CASSPWNYGYTF. The CDR3 DNA is TGTGCCAGCAGCCCTTGGAACTATGGCTACACCTTC.

The V call is TRBV5-6, the J call TRBJ2-7; D is uncertain. The germline V gene has CDR1 SGHDT and CDR2 YYEEEE. V was cut by 0 bases and J by 2 bases, with 9 bases left in between. There are 14 residues in the CDR3. The CDR3 sequence is CASSLAPGTYEQYF. The CDR3 DNA follows: TGTGCCAGCAGCTTGGCCCCAGGAACCTACGAGCAGTACTTC.

This chain uses TRBV5-6 with TRBJ2-1; tentatively, D is TRBD1 (6 bases). Germline V gives CDR1 SGHDT, CDR2 YYEEEE. Trimming removed 4 bases at V and 2 bases at J, with 13 bases between. This CDR3 has 15 residues. Here the CDR3 DNA reads TGTGCCAGCAGCCAAGGACAGTCCACCTACAATGAGCAGTTCTTC. Protein: CASSQGQSTYNEQFF.

The CDR3 region is CASSVVGGELFF. In DNA, the CDR3 is TGTGCCAGCAGCGTAGTGGGCGGGGAGCTGTTTTTT. The V and J genes are TRBV9 and TRBJ2-2; no reliable D call. CDR3 length: 12 amino acids. V dropped 0 bases and J dropped 7 bases, with 4 bases sitting between them. Germline values: CDR1 SGDLS, CDR2 YYNGEE.

A few counts support this clone. The J gene is TRBJ2-2, the V gene TRBV9; D is uncertain. The length of the CDR3 is 12 residues. Germline lookup yields CDR1 SGDLS and CDR2 YYNGEE. Trimming left V 4 bases short and J 7 bases short, with 8 bases between. CDR3 sequence reads: CASSPWDGELFF. As DNA, the CDR3 is TGTGCCAGCAGCCCATGGGACGGGGAGCTGTTTTTT.

The rearrangement joins TRBV29-1 to TRBJ2-7; the D gene is possibly TRBD1 (6 bases). Germline assignment: CDR1 SQVTM and CDR2 ANQGSEA. The CDR3 is 15 residues long. Trimming removed 4 bases at V and 3 bases at J, with 19 bases between. The CDR3 sequence: CSVGGLDLGGYEQYF. CDR3 DNA sequence: TGCAGCGTTGGCGGATTGGACCTAGGGGGCTACGAGCAGTACTTC.

The rearrangement joins TRBV7-9 to TRBJ2-3, with TRBD2 matching 7 bases. V shed 4 bases and J 6 bases; nucleotides not matched to a gene: 13. The germline V gene encodes CDR1 SEHNR and CDR2 FQNEAQ (reference sequence). This CDR3 spans 16 amino acids. The CDR3 DNA sequence: TGTGCCAGCAGCTCCACTCGCGGGGAGGGCCTGGATACGCAGTATTTT. Protein product: CASSSTRGEGLDTQYF.

V is TRBV4-3 and J is TRBJ1-2, with 10 positions matching TRBD1. Germline trimming cut 5 bases from V and 7 bases from J; bases unmatched to any gene: 13. The CDR3 extends over 16 amino acids. In germline, CDR1 is LGHNA, CDR2 YSLEER. In DNA, the CDR3 is TGCGCCAGCAGCGCCGGGACAGGGGCGCCGGATGGTGGCTACACCTTC. It yields the protein CASSAGTGAPDGGYTF.

The chain links TRBV28 to TRBJ2-3, with D uncertain. CDR3 length: 12 residues. Trimming took off 1 base at V and 5 bases at J, with 4 bases between the two ends. Looked up from germline, CDR1 is MDHEN and CDR2 is SYDVKM. The CDR3 bases are TGTGCCAGCAGTTTATTGATAGATACGCAGTATTTT. It encodes CASSLLIDTQYF.

V gene TRBV27 combines with J gene TRBJ1-1; tentatively, D is TRBD1 (5 bases). This CDR3 has 11 residues. The germline V and J ends were trimmed by 7 bases and 9 bases, with 12 bases remaining between them. The germline CDR1 and CDR2 sequences are MNHEY and SMNVEV (reference sequence). CDR3 DNA: TGTGCCAGCACCGGGGGGAAACAAGCTTTCTTT. Translation: CASTGGKQAFF.

V usage is TRBV7-8 and J usage is TRBJ2-1; D not certain. V shed 1 base and J shed 5 bases, with 18 bases lying between them. This CDR3 is 17 amino acids long. Germline CDR1 reads SGHVS; CDR2 reads FQNEAQ. The CDR3 nucleotides read TGTGCCAGCAGCTTAGAGTCCCCGTTGGGGTGTGACAATGAGCAGTTCTTC. It specifies CASSLESPLGCDNEQFF.

This clone appeared a single time. J is TRBJ1-4 and V is TRBV7-6; 8 bases match TRBD1. From germline, CDR1 is SGHVS and CDR2 FNYEAQ. V lost 4 bases to trimming and J lost 8 bases; unmatched junction nucleotides: 9. The CDR3 consists of 15 residues. In DNA, the CDR3 is TGTGCCAGCAGCTCCGGACAGGGCCCGAGGGAAAAACTGTTTTTT. Amino acid sequence: CASSSGQGPREKLFF.

The rearrangement uses TRBV5-6 and TRBJ1-1; D remains unclear. Germline loops: CDR1 SGHDT, CDR2 YYEEEE. This CDR3 region has 15 residues. The germline V and J ends were trimmed by 2 bases and 5 bases, with 16 bases remaining between them. CDR3 DNA: TGTGCCAGCAGCTTAACCCCCTCGGGCGGGACTGAAGCTTTCTTT. Translated, it gives CASSLTPSGGTEAFF. The whole variable domain, remainder taken from reference TRBV5-6 and TRBJ1-1, is DAGVTQSPTHLIKTRGQQVTLRCSPKSGHDTVSWYQQALGQGPQFIFQYYEEEERQRGNFPDRFSGHQFPNYSSELNVNALLLGDSALYLCASSLTPSGGTEAFFGQGTRLTVV.